The 22 T cell receptor beta chains presented below share a single source sample, sequenced in a study of T cell repertoires in cytomegalovirus infection. No cognate antigen is known for these TCRs. MiXCR, run by TCRdb on the reads, gives a single entry per CDR3 protein. The profile shows approximately 76,000 distinct CDR3 sequences, about 40% of them singletons. Sequenced material: CD8+ T cells from cultured PBMCs, taken from culture after CMV antigen stimulation. All receptors derive from a human donor in good health (CMV status not recorded). Some clones in this sample may be carry-over from other donors' samples.

There are a few counts of this clonotype. The V call is TRBV6-2 or TRBV6-3, the J call TRBJ2-6; D is uncertain. Looked up from germline, CDR1 is MNHEY and CDR2 is SVGEGT. V was pared by 11 bases and J by 0 bases, with 5 bases between. The CDR3 has 12 residues. The CDR3 loop is CAGNSGANVLTF. In DNA, the CDR3 is TGTGCCGGCAACTCTGGGGCCAACGTCCTGACTTTC.

The gene calls are TRBV6-2 or TRBV6-3 and TRBJ1-5; no firm D call. Germline lookup yields CDR1 MNHEY and CDR2 SVGEGT. Trimming stripped 7 bases from V and 6 bases from J, with 22 bases between. The CDR3 totals 16 residues. CDR3 sequence (DNA): TGTGCCAGCAACCCGGAGGGAGGTTATGGCGGTCAGCCCCAGCATTTT. It specifies CASNPEGGYGGQPQHF.

This clonotype was observed a few times. V and J are TRBV6-6 and TRBJ1-6; 12 positions agree with TRBD1. The germline V gene has CDR1 MNHNY and CDR2 SVGAGI (reference sequence). CDR3 length: 17 residues. Trimming removed 4 bases from V and 9 bases from J; junction bases left unmatched: 10. The CDR3 bases are TGTGCCAGCAGTTCCGGGACAGGGGGCGGTTTACGTTCACCCCTCCACTTT. The encoded protein is CASSSGTGGGLRSPLHF.

The chain is built from TRBV24-1 and TRBJ2-2; D is perhaps TRBD1 (6 bases). Germline values: CDR1 KGHDR, CDR2 SFDVKD. This CDR3 comprises 14 residues. V lost 9 bases and J lost 3, with 13 bases in between. In DNA, the CDR3 is TGTGCCACCCGAGGCGCAGGGGACACCGGGGAGCTGTTTTTT. Its protein is CATRGAGDTGELFF.

This clonotype was seen only a few times. The chain carries TRBV28 and TRBJ2-3; weak D call: TRBD2 (6 bases). The CDR3 sequence is 16 residues long. Trimming stripped 5 bases from V and 0 bases from J, with 15 bases between. Germline CDR1 is MDHEN and CDR2 is SYDVKM. The CDR3 loop is CASSRVADVSTDTQYF. CDR3 DNA sequence: TGTGCCAGCAGTCGGGTAGCGGACGTGAGCACAGATACGCAGTATTTT.

In its sample, this clonotype was seen a few times. The chain is built from TRBV7-2 and TRBJ2-7, with TRBD1 identical over 7 bases. Germline V lookup: CDR1 SGHTA, CDR2 FQGNSA. Trimming removed 6 bases from V and 5 bases from J; junction bases left unmatched: 10. This CDR3 region has 14 residues. The CDR3 DNA reads as TGTGCCAGCAGAGGAGTGACAGGGTTCAACGAGCAGTACTTC. Protein product: CASRGVTGFNEQYF. Complete variable domain (other parts from reference TRBV7-2 and TRBJ2-7): GAGVSQSPSNKVTEKGKDVELRCDPISGHTALYWYRQSLGQGLEFLIYFQGNSAPDKSGLPSDRFSAERTGGSVSTLTIQRTQQEDSAVYLCASRGVTGFNEQYFGPGTRLTVT.

CDR3 region: CASSPGPVGQYF. The DNA of the CDR3 is TGTGCCAGCAGTCCCGGACCGGTGGGGCAGTACTTC. This chain links TRBV12-3 or TRBV12-4 with TRBJ2-7; D is unresolved. V lost 5 bases and J lost 9, with 14 bases in between. The CDR3 runs 12 residues.

This sequence joins TRBV5-6 and TRBJ2-3, with D possibly TRBD2 on 5 matching bases. V gave up 4 bases and J gave up 4 bases, with 22 bases separating them. The CDR3 loop spans 17 amino acids. The germline V gene has CDR1 SGHDT and CDR2 YYEEEE. The CDR3 bases are TGTGCCAGCAGCCTGGCTCGCGGTAGCGTGGTTCCAGATACGCAGTATTTT. Encoded protein: CASSLARGSVVPDTQYF.

This clonotype was recorded a few times. This chain connects TRBV7-9 to TRBJ1-1; the match to TRBD1 covers 8 bases. Germline V CDR1 and CDR2: SEHNR, FQNEAQ (reference sequence). The V gene end was trimmed by 6 bases and the J gene end by 10 bases; junction bases not matched to a gene: 7. The CDR3 covers 12 residues. Written as DNA, the CDR3 is TGTGCCAGCAGAGACGACAGGGGAACAGCTTTCTTT. It is translated as CASRDDRGTAFF. The full variable domain, its missing parts supplied by reference TRBV7-9 and TRBJ1-1, is DTGVSQNPRHKITKRGQNVTFRCDPISEHNRLYWYRQTLGQGPEFLTYFQNEAQLEKSRLLSDRFSAERPKGSFSTLEIQRTEQGDSAMYLCASRDDRGTAFFGQGTRLTVV.

This clonotype was seen a few times. The chain is built from TRBV5-6 and TRBJ2-7, with 7 bases lining up with TRBD2. The CDR3 sequence is 14 residues long. The germline V gene has CDR1 SGHDT and CDR2 YYEEEE. Trimming cost V 3 bases and J 0 bases; bases outside gene matches: 3. The CDR3 nucleotides read TGTGCCAGCAGCTCCAGGGAGGGCTCCTACGAGCAGTACTTC. This encodes CASSSREGSYEQYF.

This rearrangement joins TRBV7-9 to TRBJ2-7; the match to TRBD1 covers 7 bases. J was trimmed by 3 bases and V by 6 bases; bases with no gene match: 11. Looked up from germline, CDR1 is SEHNR and CDR2 is FQNEAQ (reference sequence). The CDR3 spans 15 residues. The CDR3 here is CASSLTGDGYYEQYF. CDR3 nucleotide sequence: TGTGCCAGCAGTTTAACAGGGGACGGCTACTACGAGCAGTACTTC.

This chain uses TRBV20-1 with TRBJ1-2; D unclear. Germline V gives CDR1 DFQATT, CDR2 SNEGSKA (reference sequence). Trimming took 0 bases from V and 4 from J, leaving 6 bases between them. The CDR3 is 12 residues long. The CDR3 sequence: CSARDRSYGYTF. Written as DNA, the CDR3 is TGCAGTGCTAGAGATCGGAGCTATGGCTACACCTTC.

The chain's CDR3 is CASSLYTSNTGELFF. The CDR3 bases are TGTGCCAGCAGTTTATACACTTCGAACACCGGGGAGCTGTTTTTT. The chain employs TRBV12-3 or TRBV12-4 and TRBJ2-2, with D unclear. The V end lost 2 bases, the J end lost 0 bases, and 7 bases lay between the germline ends. The CDR3 contains 15 residues.

This clonotype was counted a few times. The chain is built from TRBV4-3 and TRBJ2-7, with D unclear. The CDR3 covers 15 residues. CDR1 and CDR2 from the germline V gene are LGHNA and YSLEER. Trimming shortened V by 3 bases and J by 3 bases, and 15 bases separated the two germline ends. CDR3 coding DNA: TGCGCCAGCAGCCAGTGGACGGTTGGATTCTACGAGCAGTACTTC. This encodes CASSQWTVGFYEQYF.

The chain recombines TRBV4-1 with TRBJ1-5; D gene ambiguous. The V end lost 0 bases, the J end lost 1 base, and 7 bases lay between the germline ends. Germline CDR1 reads MGHRA; CDR2 reads YSYEKL. The CDR3 is 15 residues long. CDR3 residues: CASSQDKASNQPQHF. CDR3 nucleotide sequence: TGCGCCAGCAGCCAAGATAAAGCCAGCAATCAGCCCCAGCATTTT.

V is TRBV4-1 and J is TRBJ2-7, with 9 nucleotides matching TRBD1. Germline CDR1 is MGHRA and CDR2 is YSYEKL. V gave up 4 bases and J gave up 2 bases; unmatched junction bases: 6. The CDR3 covers 15 residues. The DNA of the CDR3 is TGCGCCAGCAGCCCAGCCGGGACAGGGACCTACGAGCAGTACTTC. This codes for CASSPAGTGTYEQYF.

This clonotype was seen a handful of times. The J gene is TRBJ2-5, the V gene TRBV6-5; no firm D call. The V gene lost 0 bases and the J gene lost 5 bases, with 10 bases spanning the gap. This CDR3 has 14 amino acids. The germline CDR1 and CDR2 sequences are MNHEY and SVGAGI. The CDR3 protein is CASSYSEHYETQYF. The CDR3 DNA is TGTGCCAGCAGTTACTCGGAACACTATGAGACCCAGTACTTC.

This rearrangement joins TRBV27 to TRBJ1-1; 9 nucleotides match TRBD1. The V gene end was trimmed by 3 bases and the J gene end by 4 bases; junction bases not matched to a gene: 3. The CDR3 has 14 amino acids. Germline CDR1 is MNHEY and CDR2 is SMNVEV (reference sequence). CDR3 sequence (DNA): TGTGCCAGCAGTTTCACAGGGGGCCTCACTGAAGCTTTCTTT. It encodes CASSFTGGLTEAFF.

There are a few counts of this clonotype. V usage is TRBV19 and J usage is TRBJ1-6; no reliable D call. The CDR3 extends over 17 amino acids. Trimming left V 3 bases short and J 8 bases short, with 20 bases between. Germline CDR1 is LNHDA and CDR2 is SQIVND (reference sequence). CDR3 DNA: TGTGCCAGTAGTATGATGCAGGTCGCGGGCCCTCATTCACCCCTCCACTTT. It translates to CASSMMQVAGPHSPLHF.

This clonotype has only a few counts. This chain joins TRBV19 and TRBJ2-1; the D is unclear. CDR1 and CDR2 from the germline V gene are LNHDA and SQIVND (reference sequence). V lost 3 bases, J lost 6 bases, and 6 bases lay in between. The CDR3 extends over 12 amino acids. The CDR3 bases are TGTGCCAGTAGTATGATAGGCAATGAGCAGTTCTTC. It yields the protein CASSMIGNEQFF.

This clonotype was picked up a small number of times. This chain uses TRBV7-9 with TRBJ2-1; TRBD2 matches 7 bases. Per the germline V gene, CDR1 is SEHNR and CDR2 is FQNEAQ (reference sequence). V dropped 5 bases and J dropped 10; count of bases not matched to a gene: 17. The CDR3 length is 16 residues. The chain's CDR3 is CASSPPSGPTTIEQFF. CDR3 nucleotides: TGTGCCAGCAGCCCTCCTAGCGGACCGACAACGATCGAGCAGTTCTTC.

The sample holds a few counts of this clonotype. CDR3 amino acids: CASSLLLGPNEKLFF. Written as DNA, the CDR3 is TGTGCCAGCAGCTTGTTGCTCGGACCTAATGAAAAACTGTTTTTT. This chain uses TRBV5-8 with TRBJ1-4; no clear D gene. CDR1 is SGHTS and CDR2 is YDEGEE in the germline V gene. CDR3 size: 15 residues. The germline V and J ends were trimmed by 1 base and 3 bases, with 10 bases remaining between them.